These 20 T cell receptor beta chains share one sample of origin, sequenced in a study of response to subunit inactivated influenza vaccine. TCRdb re-analysed the RT-PCR reads in MiXCR, keeping a single row per CDR3 protein. The sample lists approximately 570,000 distinct CDR3 sequences, less than 8% seen once, with about an eighth in the top ten. This sample comprised PBMCs from blood, obtained roughly 24 months after vaccination. All receptors derive from a man in his fifties or sixties who received an inactivated influenza vaccine.

This clonotype was picked up many times. The rearrangement uses TRBV12-3 or TRBV12-4 and TRBJ2-2, with D perhaps being TRBD1 or TRBD2 (5 bases each). CDR3 size: 12 residues. Trimming took off 7 bases at V and 6 bases at J, with 9 bases between the two ends. The CDR3 is CASMWGSGELFF. Here the CDR3 DNA reads TGTGCCAGCATGTGGGGGTCCGGGGAGCTGTTTTTT.

This clonotype was counted only a few times. J is TRBJ2-1 and V is TRBV4-3; TRBD1 or TRBD2 may be the D gene (6 bases each). Trimming shortened V by 4 bases and J by 0 bases, and 16 bases separated the two germline ends. Germline V gives CDR1 LGHNA, CDR2 YSLEER. The CDR3 extends over 17 amino acids. The CDR3 spells CASSLRAGTTSYNEQFF. In nucleotides, the CDR3 is TGCGCCAGCAGCCTGCGTGCGGGGACAACCTCCTACAATGAGCAGTTCTTC.

The chain recombines TRBV4-3 with TRBJ1-2, with 10 bases fitting TRBD1. With 5 bases clipped from V and 4 bases from J, the junction kept 10 bases outside the gene matches. This CDR3 comprises 16 residues. Germline V gene sequence: CDR1 LGHNA, CDR2 YSLEER. CDR3: CASSSMTGTGVYGYTF. The CDR3 coding sequence is TGCGCCAGCAGCTCCATGACCGGGACAGGGGTCTATGGCTACACCTTC.

This clonotype was observed at least ten times. Possible read error: a much larger clone is one base away. The genes are TRBV7-2 and TRBJ2-7; D is uncertain. This CDR3 spans 11 amino acids. V gave up 2 bases and J gave up 6 bases, with 5 bases separating them. Per germline, CDR1 SGHTA and CDR2 FQGNSA. The CDR3 region is CASSLLSEQYF. Here the CDR3 DNA reads TGTGCCAGCAGCTTACTGAGCGAGCAGTACTTC.

The chain couples TRBV7-2 to TRBJ1-4; D gene ambiguous. V lost 2 bases and J lost 5, with 3 bases in between. The V gene's germline CDR1 is SGHTA and CDR2 FQGNSA. This CDR3 comprises 12 residues. The CDR3 loop reads CASSLRNEKLFF. Here the CDR3 DNA reads TGTGCCAGCAGCTTAAGAAATGAAAAACTGTTTTTT. The full variable domain, its missing parts supplied by reference TRBV7-2 and TRBJ1-4, is GAGVSQSPSNKVTEKGKDVELRCDPISGHTALYWYRQSLGQGLEFLIYFQGNSAPDKSGLPSDRFSAERTGGSVSTLTIQRTQQEDSAVYLCASSLRNEKLFFGSGTQLSVL.

This clonotype was counted many times. The chain links TRBV14 to TRBJ2-7; 8 bases are a match to TRBD2. After removal of 0 bases from V and 4 bases from J, the junction contained 8 bases not matched to a gene. CDR1 is SGHDN and CDR2 is FVKESK in the germline V gene. The CDR3 has 16 amino acids. The CDR3 is CASSQEFGTSLYEQYF. CDR3 nucleotides: TGTGCCAGCAGCCAAGAATTCGGGACTAGTCTGTACGAGCAGTACTTC.

This clonotype was counted a few times. V gene TRBV11-2 combines with J gene TRBJ1-2, with D unresolved. This CDR3 is 14 amino acids long. Germline V gene sequence: CDR1 SGHAT, CDR2 FQNNGV. Trimming removed 7 bases at V and 3 bases at J, with 15 bases between. The CDR3 DNA reads TGTGCCAGCAAGGTTGGACGGTCGTACTATGGCTACACCTTC. This sequence encodes CASKVGRSYYGYTF.

This clonotype was observed many times. This rearrangement joins TRBV15 to TRBJ1-1; unclear D gene. Trimming removed 0 bases at V and 0 bases at J, with 11 bases between. CDR3 size: 16 residues. Germline V gene data show CDR1 as LNHNV and CDR2 as YYDKDF (reference sequence). CDR3 nucleotides: TGTGCCACCAGCAGAGAGTTAGGCATTATGAACACTGAAGCTTTCTTT. Its protein product is CATSRELGIMNTEAFF.

About this clonotype itself: Because the CDR3's place on the DNA is in doubt, the DNA is left out and the CDR3 is given as listed by TCRdb. The rearrangement links TRBV12-3 or TRBV12-4 to TRBJ2-7; the table assigns TRBD2, which was not confirmed against the DNA. The CDR3 adds up to 13 amino acids, both ends counted. CDR3 sequence: CASILDSPNEQYF.

This clonotype was counted once. It may be a read error: a sequence one base away is much more abundant. The J gene is TRBJ2-5, the V gene TRBV10-3, with 7 bases that match TRBD2. J gave up 5 bases and V 3 bases, and 6 bases lay outside the gene matches. CDR1 and CDR2 (germline): ENHRY, SYGVKD. This CDR3 contains 14 residues. This CDR3 is CAISDREARETQYF. In nucleotides, the CDR3 is TGTGCCATCAGTGATCGGGAGGCTCGGGAGACCCAGTACTTC.

The V call is TRBV20-1, the J call TRBJ2-7; the D call may be TRBD1 or TRBD2 (5 bases each). Trimming removed 0 bases from V and 3 bases from J, with 9 bases in between. Germline-derived CDR1 and CDR2 are DFQATT and SNEGSKA (reference sequence). This CDR3 has 13 amino acids. CDR3 region: CSARDLGVYEQYF. In DNA form, the CDR3 reads TGCAGTGCTAGAGATTTGGGGGTCTACGAGCAGTACTTC.

This sequence joins TRBV20-1 and TRBJ2-2; D ambiguous. The germline V gene has CDR1 DFQATT and CDR2 SNEGSKA (reference sequence). This CDR3 contains 13 residues. Trimming left V 0 bases short and J 7 bases short, with 9 bases between. CDR3 sequence reads: CSARDPRVGELFF. Written as DNA, the CDR3 is TGCAGTGCTAGAGATCCCCGAGTCGGGGAGCTGTTTTTT.

The sample holds many counts of this clonotype. This chain uses TRBV28 with TRBJ2-7; D is uncertain. The CDR3 spans 14 residues. Trimming cost V 2 bases and J 3 bases, with 11 bases left between them. Per germline, CDR1 MDHEN and CDR2 SYDVKM. In DNA, the CDR3 is TGTGCCAGCAGTTTACCCCCACAATTCTACGAGCAGTACTTC. Amino acid sequence: CASSLPPQFYEQYF. The whole variable domain, remainder taken from reference TRBV28 and TRBJ2-7, is DVKVTQSSRYLVKRTGEKVFLECVQDMDHENMFWYRQDPGLGLRLIYFSYDVKMKEKGDIPEGYSVSREKKERFSLILESASTNQTSMYLCASSLPPQFYEQYFGPGTRLTVT.

The sample holds a few counts of this clonotype. The V and J genes are TRBV5-6 and TRBJ1-1, with D unclear. There are 14 residues in the CDR3. In germline, CDR1 is SGHDT, CDR2 YYEEEE. The V end was cut by 0 bases, the J end by 2 bases, with 8 bases between. CDR3 region: CASSLARPNTEAFF. The CDR3 nucleotides are TGTGCCAGCAGCTTGGCCAGACCCAACACTGAAGCTTTCTTT.

V is TRBV3-1 and J is TRBJ2-7; 7 positions agree with TRBD2. V lost 1 base, J lost 4 bases, and 4 bases stayed unmatched. The germline V gene has CDR1 LGHDT and CDR2 YNNKEL (reference sequence). This CDR3 spans 14 amino acids. Here the CDR3 DNA reads TGTGCCAGCAGCCAAGGGGAGGGAAGATACGAGCAGTACTTC. It encodes CASSQGEGRYEQYF.

This clonotype showed up many times. The J gene is TRBJ2-1, the V gene TRBV11-2; D gene uncertain. Germline values: CDR1 SGHAT, CDR2 FQNNGV. Trimming left V 1 base short and J 0 bases short, with 13 bases between. This CDR3 has 17 residues. The CDR3 coding sequence is TGTGCCAGCAGCTTAGGTGGGTTGGCGAGCTCCTACAATGAGCAGTTCTTC. Its protein product is CASSLGGLASSYNEQFF.

This clonotype was counted ten times or more. The gene calls are TRBV5-6 and TRBJ2-3, with D hard to call. In germline, CDR1 is SGHDT, CDR2 YYEEEE. The CDR3 loop spans 14 amino acids. Trimming took off 1 base at V and 1 base at J, with 7 bases between the two ends. CDR3 in amino acids: CASSLTGRTDTQYF. CDR3 DNA: TGTGCCAGCAGCTTGACCGGCCGCACAGATACGCAGTATTTT.

The V gene is TRBV24-1, the J gene TRBJ1-5, with D perhaps matching TRBD1 (5 bases). The CDR3 length is 15 residues. The V end was cut by 2 bases, the J end by 2 bases, with 9 bases between. From germline, CDR1 is KGHDR and CDR2 SFDVKD. The CDR3: CATSDSREGNQPQHF. CDR3 nucleotide sequence: TGTGCCACCAGTGATTCCAGGGAGGGCAATCAGCCCCAGCATTTT.

The chain links TRBV5-1 to TRBJ2-5; a weak D match, TRBD2 (5 bases). Between the trimmed V and J ends, which lost 1 base and 4 bases, there was a span of 8 bases. The CDR3 is 13 amino acids. Germline V gene data show CDR1 as SGHRS and CDR2 as YFSETQ. For the CDR3, the DNA is TGCGCCAGCAGCTTGCAGAGCGGAGAGACCCAGTACTTC. Its translation: CASSLQSGETQYF.

This clonotype was counted between two and nine times. This chain joins TRBV4-2 and TRBJ2-5, with 8 positions matching TRBD2. Trimming at V came to 0 bases and at J to 5 bases, leaving 2 bases not matched to a gene. This CDR3 contains 14 residues. Germline CDR1 and CDR2: LGHNA and YNFKEQ. As DNA, the CDR3 is TGTGCCAGCAGCCAAGAGTCGGGAGGGGAGACCCAGTACTTC. It encodes CASSQESGGETQYF.